This TCR beta chain was captured in a study of CD8+ T cells in alopecia areata. Across the study: Patients in the study were on tofacitinib for 6 to 18 months, then off it for 6 months.

Germline V lookup: CDR1 SNHLY, CDR2 FYNNEI. The CDR3 length is 12 residues. Trimming pared 3 bases from V and 8 bases from J, leaving 7 bases between. A word on this clone: Its antigen is unknown.

Extracted RNA was reverse transcribed into cDNA, the sequencing template. This table comes from immunoSEQ multiplex PCR, and its TCRdb copy is limited to in-frame clones, with some not included. Of about 180,000 clones in the sample, around 50% were seen once. The study, taken as a whole, reports: Mice showed clearer TCR sharing than patients did, a gap that was possibly HLA-related.

The chain links TRBV2 to TRBJ1-4; D not certain. This clonotype was obtained from a human donor with alopecia areata. This material consisted of CD4+ T cells sorted from blood, taken at week 0. CDR3: CASSESLEKLFF. DNA of the CDR3: TGTGCCAGCAGTGAGAGCCTCGAAAAACTGTTTTTT.